The 26 T cell receptor beta chains given below trace back to one sample, sequenced in a study of CD8 T cells in Susac syndrome. Reverse transcription used 0.5 to 1 ug RNA and random hexamers. MiXCR, applied by TCRdb to the immunoSEQ multiplex PCR reads, yields one record per CDR3 protein. The top ten clones hold 0.25% to 0.4% of a sample with 80,000 to 90,000 distinct CDR3 sequences, approximately 95% of them seen once. The sequencing input was CD8+ T cells from PBMCs. The receptor source for this set is a human donor in good health.

The rearrangement links TRBV5-6 to TRBJ1-1, with D tentatively TRBD1 (5 bases). Trimming stripped 3 bases from V and 13 bases from J, with 19 bases between. Germline assignment: CDR1 SGHDT and CDR2 YYEEEE. The CDR3 length is 13 residues. The CDR3 bases are TGTGCCAGCAGCTCCGGCCGGGGCCCGGTGGGTTTCTTT. Its translation is CASSSGRGPVGFF.

The V gene is TRBV9, the J gene TRBJ1-2, with D possibly matching TRBD1 (6 bases). The germline V gene has CDR1 SGDLS and CDR2 YYNGEE. This CDR3 comprises 14 residues. Trimming removed 4 bases at V and 7 bases at J, with 17 bases between. The CDR3 sequence: CASSSVDSSGGYTF. The DNA of the CDR3 is TGTGCCAGCAGCTCCGTGGACAGTTCGGGTGGCTACACCTTC.

This chain connects TRBV20-1 to TRBJ2-7, with D perhaps TRBD1 (5 bases). V lost 1 base, J lost 0 bases, and 13 bases lay in between. This CDR3 is built from 15 residues. From germline, CDR1 is DFQATT and CDR2 SNEGSKA (reference sequence). The DNA of the CDR3 is TGCAGTGCTAGAGGTCGGCAGGGCATCTCCTACGAGCAGTACTTC. Its translation: CSARGRQGISYEQYF.

The chain combines TRBV20-1 with TRBJ2-7; D is unclear. This CDR3 has 11 residues. Between the trimmed V and J ends, which lost 0 bases and 5 bases, there was a span of 5 bases. Germline lookup yields CDR1 DFQATT and CDR2 SNEGSKA (reference sequence). This chain's CDR3 is CSARDGNEQYF. The CDR3 region has the DNA TGCAGTGCTAGAGATGGGAACGAGCAGTACTTC.

The J gene is TRBJ1-1, the V gene TRBV14; D is ambiguous. The CDR3 consists of 11 residues. Germline lookup yields CDR1 SGHDN and CDR2 FVKESK. Trimming shortened V by 2 bases and J by 3 bases, and 1 base separated the two germline ends. The CDR3 coding sequence is TGTGCCAGCAGCCAATACACTGAAGCTTTCTTT. Translated, it gives CASSQYTEAFF. The complete variable domain, with remaining parts taken from reference TRBV14 and TRBJ1-1, reads EAGVTQFPSHSVIEKGQTVTLRCDPISGHDNLYWYRRVMGKEIKFLLHFVKESKQDESGMPNNRFLAERTGGTYSTLKVQPAELEDSGVYFCASSQYTEAFFGQGTRLTVV.

This chain connects TRBV12-3 or TRBV12-4 to TRBJ1-2, with D hard to call. This CDR3 has 12 amino acids. V dropped 5 bases and J dropped 2 bases, with 6 bases sitting between them. The CDR3 is CASSRYNYGYTF. CDR3 DNA sequence: TGTGCCAGCAGTCGATACAACTATGGCTACACCTTC.

CDR3 residues: CASSLPQGTGANVLTF. Here the CDR3 DNA reads TGTGCCAGCAGCTTACCACAGGGGACTGGGGCCAACGTCCTGACTTTC. The V and J genes are TRBV9 and TRBJ2-6; 7 bases fit TRBD1. The germline gives CDR1 SGDLS, CDR2 YYNGEE. The V segment lost 4 bases and the J segment 2 bases; nucleotides outside the gene matches: 6. The CDR3 runs to 16 residues. Full variable domain (outside the CDR3, taken from reference TRBV9 and TRBJ2-6): DSGVTQTPKHLITATGQRVTLRCSPRSGDLSVYWYQQSLDQGLQFLIQYYNGEERAKGNILERFSAQQFPDLHSELNLSSLELGDSALYFCASSLPQGTGANVLTFGAGSRLTVL.

V is TRBV11-2 and J is TRBJ2-6; 9 bases are shared with TRBD1. The germline V gene encodes CDR1 SGHAT and CDR2 FQNNGV. V was pared by 5 bases and J by 1 base, with 15 bases of the junction left unmatched. This CDR3 region has 20 residues. As DNA, the CDR3 is TGTGCCAGCAGCCCCAACCCCCGGACAGGGGCACCTTCTGGGGCCAACGTCCTGACTTTC. This sequence encodes CASSPNPRTGAPSGANVLTF.

The V gene is TRBV20-1, the J gene TRBJ2-7; TRBD2 agrees at 11 bases. Per the germline V gene, CDR1 is DFQATT and CDR2 is SNEGSKA (reference sequence). Germline trimming cut 6 bases from V and 6 bases from J; bases unmatched to any gene: 25. This CDR3 spans 19 amino acids. This CDR3 reads CSARRAPSGGTLVVSEQYF. The CDR3, as DNA: TGCAGTGCCCGGAGGGCCCCTAGCGGGGGGACCCTCGTGGTCTCCGAGCAGTACTTC.

CDR3 amino acids: CASSESGGGLSYEQYF. The CDR3, as DNA: TGTGCCAGCAGTGAAAGCGGCGGGGGCCTCTCCTACGAGCAGTACTTC. The chain carries TRBV6-1 and TRBJ2-7, with D possibly matching TRBD2 (7 bases). The V end was cut by 2 bases, the J end by 0 bases, with 14 bases between. Germline values: CDR1 MNHNS, CDR2 SASEGT. The CDR3 contains 16 residues.

Written as DNA, the CDR3 is TGTGCCAGCAGCCCCCGGAGCTATGGTTCAGATACGCAGTATTTT. It yields the protein CASSPRSYGSDTQYF. The chain uses TRBV27 and TRBJ2-3; D uncertain. CDR1 is MNHEY and CDR2 is SMNVEV in the germline V gene (reference sequence). Deletions cut 6 bases from V and 4 bases from J, with 17 bases between. The CDR3 is 15 amino acids.

The V and J genes are TRBV27 and TRBJ1-1; D gene uncertain. This CDR3 is built from 12 residues. The germline V gene has CDR1 MNHEY and CDR2 SMNVEV (reference sequence). Trimming stripped 5 bases from V and 5 bases from J, with 9 bases between. The chain's CDR3 is CASSLPGTEAFF. Here the CDR3 DNA reads TGTGCCAGCAGTCTTCCCGGGACTGAAGCTTTCTTT.

V and J are TRBV20-1 and TRBJ2-7; D gene ambiguous. Germline CDR1 DFQATT, CDR2 SNEGSKA (reference sequence). Trimming shortened V by 6 bases and J by 3 bases, and 12 bases separated the two germline ends. CDR3 length: 12 residues. CDR3 sequence reads: CSANARYYEQYF. CDR3 nucleotide sequence: TGCAGTGCCAACGCTCGGTACTACGAGCAGTACTTC.

The V and J genes are TRBV29-1 and TRBJ2-7; D gene unclear. V lost 3 bases, J lost 2 bases, and 11 bases lay in between. The V gene's germline CDR1 is SQVTM and CDR2 ANQGSEA. The CDR3 consists of 13 residues. The CDR3 DNA sequence: TGCAGCGTTGAGGAGACCGAGCCCTACGAGCAGTACTTC. Translation gives CSVEETEPYEQYF.

The V and J genes are TRBV7-2 and TRBJ2-2; weak D call: TRBD1 (6 bases). Trimming cost V 5 bases and J 3 bases, with 10 bases left between them. The CDR3 runs to 14 residues. Germline CDR1 SGHTA, CDR2 FQGNSA. The CDR3 nucleotides are TGTGCCAGCAGCCCGACAGGATACACCGGGGAGCTGTTTTTT. It is translated as CASSPTGYTGELFF. Looking up the rest from reference TRBV7-2 and TRBJ2-2 gives the full variable domain: GAGVSQSPSNKVTEKGKDVELRCDPISGHTALYWYRQSLGQGLEFLIYFQGNSAPDKSGLPSDRFSAERTGGSVSTLTIQRTQQEDSAVYLCASSPTGYTGELFFGEGSRLTVL.

This clonotype has only a few counts. This chain uses TRBV15 with TRBJ2-2; D unclear. V was trimmed by 0 bases and J by 7 bases, leaving 6 bases between them. The CDR3 spans 13 residues. The germline gives CDR1 LNHNV, CDR2 YYDKDF (reference sequence). Here the CDR3 reads CATSRDRNGELFF. DNA for the CDR3: TGTGCCACCAGCAGAGATCGTAACGGGGAGCTGTTTTTT.

J is TRBJ2-5 and V is TRBV2; 7 bases are a match to TRBD2. Germline assignment: CDR1 SNHLY and CDR2 FYNNEI. With V trimmed by 5 bases and J by 5 bases, 5 bases remained unmatched. CDR3 length equals 13 residues. CDR3 sequence: CASSSWEGETQYF. Here the CDR3 DNA reads TGTGCCAGCAGTTCGTGGGAGGGGGAGACCCAGTACTTC.

The rearrangement joins TRBV9 to TRBJ2-2; D is ambiguous. The CDR3 runs 12 residues. Germline V gene lookup returns CDR1 SGDLS and CDR2 YYNGEE. Trimming took off 0 bases at V and 6 bases at J, with 3 bases between the two ends. CDR3 loop: CASSVDAGELFF. The CDR3 DNA reads as TGTGCCAGCAGCGTAGACGCCGGGGAGCTGTTTTTT.

This chain uses TRBV6-1 with TRBJ1-5, with D perhaps TRBD1 (6 bases). The CDR3 contains 17 residues. Trimming took 6 bases from V and 0 from J, leaving 18 bases between them. CDR1 and CDR2 (germline): MNHNS, SASEGT. CDR3 coding DNA: TGTGCCAGCAGCCATCCGGGGGCTGAGTATAGCAATCAGCCCCAGCATTTT. Its translation: CASSHPGAEYSNQPQHF.

The chain has TRBV3-1 and TRBJ1-2; D remains unclear. The germline CDR1 and CDR2 sequences are LGHDT and YNNKEL (reference sequence). The CDR3 covers 14 residues. V was pared by 0 bases and J by 4 bases, with 9 bases between. CDR3 coding DNA: TGTGCCAGCAGCCAAGACCCGGGTTCCTATGGCTACACCTTC. This translates into CASSQDPGSYGYTF.

The chain recombines TRBV19 with TRBJ1-1; unclear D gene. The ends were cut back, 7 bases at V and 4 bases at J, with 13 bases in the middle. This CDR3 spans 13 amino acids. The V gene's germline CDR1 is LNHDA and CDR2 SQIVND (reference sequence). The CDR3 coding sequence is TGTGCCAGTACCCCAACGACGGTCACTGAAGCTTTCTTT. Amino acid sequence: CASTPTTVTEAFF.

The chain has TRBV7-7 and TRBJ2-1; D gene uncertain. Trimming stripped 1 base from V and 6 bases from J, with 7 bases between. The CDR3 loop spans 13 amino acids. CDR1 and CDR2 from the germline V gene are SSHAT and FNYEAQ (reference sequence). CDR3 protein: CASSLDPINEQFF. In DNA form, the CDR3 reads TGTGCCAGCAGCTTAGACCCCATCAATGAGCAGTTCTTC.

The V and J genes are TRBV5-6 and TRBJ2-4, with 13 bases identical to TRBD2. Germline-derived CDR1 and CDR2 are SGHDT and YYEEEE. CDR3 length equals 15 residues. J lost 4 bases, V lost 5 bases, and 3 bases had no gene match. The CDR3, as DNA: TGTGCCAGCAGTAAGACTAGCGGGGGGAAAAACATTCAGTACTTC. Its translation is CASSKTSGGKNIQYF.

This chain links TRBV29-1 with TRBJ2-1, with 8 bases lining up with TRBD2. Germline V gene data show CDR1 as SQVTM and CDR2 as ANQGSEA. The CDR3 contains 15 residues. The junction had 6 bases not matched to a gene; V was cut back by 2 bases and J by 3 bases. CDR3 loop: CSVEPPAGDYNEQFF. The CDR3 DNA reads TGCAGCGTTGAACCCCCAGCGGGGGACTACAATGAGCAGTTCTTC.

This chain links TRBV20-1 with TRBJ2-7; 7 bases line up with TRBD1. V lost 0 bases, J lost 4 bases, and 6 bases stayed unmatched. Looked up from germline, CDR1 is DFQATT and CDR2 is SNEGSKA (reference sequence). This CDR3 is built from 14 residues. The CDR3 is CSARDPGQEYEQYF. The CDR3 nucleotides read TGCAGTGCTAGAGACCCCGGACAGGAGTACGAGCAGTACTTC.

The chain employs TRBV6-6 and TRBJ1-5; 7 bases are shared with TRBD1. This CDR3 spans 16 amino acids. CDR1 is MNHNY, CDR2 SVGAGI, per germline (reference sequence). Germline trimming cut 7 bases from V and 2 bases from J; bases unmatched to any gene: 11. CDR3 bases: TGTGCCAGCACCCAGGGGGGTCGCGGTGGCAATCAGCCCCAGCATTTT. Translated, it gives CASTQGGRGGNQPQHF.